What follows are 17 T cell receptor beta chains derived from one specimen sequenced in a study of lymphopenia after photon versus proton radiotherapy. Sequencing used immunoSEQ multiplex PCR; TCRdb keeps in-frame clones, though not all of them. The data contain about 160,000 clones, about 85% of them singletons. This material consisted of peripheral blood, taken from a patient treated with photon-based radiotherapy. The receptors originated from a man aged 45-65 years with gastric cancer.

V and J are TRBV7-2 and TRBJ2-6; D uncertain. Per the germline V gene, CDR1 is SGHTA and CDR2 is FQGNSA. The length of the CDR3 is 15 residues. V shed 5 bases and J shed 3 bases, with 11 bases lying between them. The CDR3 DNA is TGTGCCAGCAGCCCCCTTGGTAATGGGGCCAACGTCCTGACTTTC. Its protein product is CASSPLGNGANVLTF.

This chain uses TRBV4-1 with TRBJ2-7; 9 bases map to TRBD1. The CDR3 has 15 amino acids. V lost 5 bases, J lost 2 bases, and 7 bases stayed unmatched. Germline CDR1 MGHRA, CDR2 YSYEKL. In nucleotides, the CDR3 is TGCGCCAGCAGCGAAAGACAGGGGGGGGCCTACGAGCAGTACTTC. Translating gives CASSERQGGAYEQYF.

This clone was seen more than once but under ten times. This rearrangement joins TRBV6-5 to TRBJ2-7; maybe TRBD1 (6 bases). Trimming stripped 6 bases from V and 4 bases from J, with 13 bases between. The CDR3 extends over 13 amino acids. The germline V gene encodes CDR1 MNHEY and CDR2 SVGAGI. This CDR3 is CASSETTGYEQYF. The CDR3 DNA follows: TGTGCCAGCAGCGAGACAACAGGGTACGAGCAGTACTTC.

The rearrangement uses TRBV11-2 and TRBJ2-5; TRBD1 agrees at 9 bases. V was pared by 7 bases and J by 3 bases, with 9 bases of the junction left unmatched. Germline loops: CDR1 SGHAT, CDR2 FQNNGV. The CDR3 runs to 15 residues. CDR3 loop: CASNTGTGRKETQYF. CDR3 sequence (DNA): TGTGCCAGCAATACCGGGACAGGGAGAAAAGAGACCCAGTACTTC. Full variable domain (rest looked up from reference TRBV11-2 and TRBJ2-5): EAGVAQSPRYKIIEKRQSVAFWCNPISGHATLYWYQQILGQGPKLLIQFQNNGVVDDSQLPKDRFSAERLKGVDSTLKIQPAKLEDSAVYLCASNTGTGRKETQYFGPGTRLLVL.

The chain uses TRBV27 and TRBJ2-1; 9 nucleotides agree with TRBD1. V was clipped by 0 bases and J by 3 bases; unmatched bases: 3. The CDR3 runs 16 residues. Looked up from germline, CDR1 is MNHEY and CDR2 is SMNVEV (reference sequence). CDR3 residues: CASSLSRDRVYNEQFF. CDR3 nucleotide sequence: TGTGCCAGCAGTTTATCGAGGGACAGGGTCTACAATGAGCAGTTCTTC.

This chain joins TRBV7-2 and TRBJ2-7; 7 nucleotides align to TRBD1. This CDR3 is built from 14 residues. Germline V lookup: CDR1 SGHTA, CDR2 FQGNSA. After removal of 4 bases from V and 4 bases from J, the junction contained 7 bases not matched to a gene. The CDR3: CASSYQQGKYEQYF. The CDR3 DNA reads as TGTGCCAGCAGCTACCAACAGGGGAAGTACGAGCAGTACTTC.

The CDR3 DNA reads as TGCGCCAGCAGCCCGACCGGGACAGGCAGGGCCGGGGAGCTGTTTTTT. Protein product: CASSPTGTGRAGELFF. The V call is TRBV5-1, the J call TRBJ2-2; 8 nucleotides align to TRBD1. Germline-derived CDR1 and CDR2 are SGHRS and YFSETQ. The CDR3 consists of 16 residues. Unmatched junction bases numbered 11, after V lost 4 bases and J lost 6 bases.

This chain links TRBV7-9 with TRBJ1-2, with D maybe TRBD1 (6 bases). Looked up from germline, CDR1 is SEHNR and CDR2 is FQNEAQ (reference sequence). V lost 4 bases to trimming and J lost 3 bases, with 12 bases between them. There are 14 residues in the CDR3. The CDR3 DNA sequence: TGTGCCAGCAGCTCGTTGACAGGATACTATGGCTACACCTTC. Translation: CASSSLTGYYGYTF. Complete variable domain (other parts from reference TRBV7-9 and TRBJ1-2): DTGVSQNPRHKITKRGQNVTFRCDPISEHNRLYWYRQTLGQGPEFLTYFQNEAQLEKSRLLSDRFSAERPKGSFSTLEIQRTEQGDSAMYLCASSSLTGYYGYTFGSGTRLTVV.

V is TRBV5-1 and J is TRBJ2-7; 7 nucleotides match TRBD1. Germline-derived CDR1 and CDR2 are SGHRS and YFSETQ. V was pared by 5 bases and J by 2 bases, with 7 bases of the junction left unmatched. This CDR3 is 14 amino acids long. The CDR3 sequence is CASRPLRGTYEQYF. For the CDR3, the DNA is TGCGCCAGCAGACCTCTCAGGGGGACCTACGAGCAGTACTTC. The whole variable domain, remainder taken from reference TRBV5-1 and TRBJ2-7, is KAGVTQTPRYLIKTRGQQVTLSCSPISGHRSVSWYQQTPGQGLQFLFEYFSETQRNKGNFPGRFSGRQFSNSRSEMNVSTLELGDSALYLCASRPLRGTYEQYFGPGTRLTVT.

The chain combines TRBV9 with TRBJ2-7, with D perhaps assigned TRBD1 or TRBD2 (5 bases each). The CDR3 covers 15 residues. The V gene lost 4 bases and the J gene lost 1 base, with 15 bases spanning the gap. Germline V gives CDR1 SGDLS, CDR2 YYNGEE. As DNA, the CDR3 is TGTGCCAGCAGCCCCGGGGCGGGCCTGTCCTACGAGCAGTACTTC. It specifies CASSPGAGLSYEQYF.

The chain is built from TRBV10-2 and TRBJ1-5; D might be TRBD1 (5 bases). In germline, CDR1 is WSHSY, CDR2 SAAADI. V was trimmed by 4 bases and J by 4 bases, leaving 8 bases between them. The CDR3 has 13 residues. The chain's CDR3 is CASSVGVNQPQHF. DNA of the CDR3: TGCGCCAGCAGTGTAGGGGTGAATCAGCCCCAGCATTTT.

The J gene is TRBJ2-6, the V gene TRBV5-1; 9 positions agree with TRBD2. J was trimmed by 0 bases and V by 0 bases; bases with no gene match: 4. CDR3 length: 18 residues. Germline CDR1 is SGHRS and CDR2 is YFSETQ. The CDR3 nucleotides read TGCGCCAGCAGCTTGGTTGCGACTAGCGGCTCTGGGGCCAACGTCCTGACTTTC. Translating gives CASSLVATSGSGANVLTF.

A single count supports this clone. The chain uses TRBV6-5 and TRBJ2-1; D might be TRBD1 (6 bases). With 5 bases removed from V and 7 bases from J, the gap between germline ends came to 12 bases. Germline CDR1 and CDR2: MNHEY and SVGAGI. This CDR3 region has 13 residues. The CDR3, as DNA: TGTGCCAGCAGTAAACAGGGATTGAATGAGCAGTTCTTC. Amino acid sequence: CASSKQGLNEQFF.

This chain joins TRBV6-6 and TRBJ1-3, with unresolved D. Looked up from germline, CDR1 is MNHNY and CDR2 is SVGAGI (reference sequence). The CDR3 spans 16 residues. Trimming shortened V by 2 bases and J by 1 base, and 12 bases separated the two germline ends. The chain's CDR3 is CASSYASGGSGNTIYF. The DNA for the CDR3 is TGTGCCAGCAGTTACGCCTCGGGAGGTTCTGGAAACACCATATATTTT.

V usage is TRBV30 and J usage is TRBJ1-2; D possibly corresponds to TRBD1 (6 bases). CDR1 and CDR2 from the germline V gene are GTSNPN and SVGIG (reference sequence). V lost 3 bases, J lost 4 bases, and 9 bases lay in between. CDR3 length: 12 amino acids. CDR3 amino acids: CAWSGGGYGYTF. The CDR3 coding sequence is TGTGCCTGGAGCGGGGGCGGCTATGGCTACACCTTC. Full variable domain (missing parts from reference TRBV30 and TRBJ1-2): SQTIHQWPATLVQPVGSPLSLECTVEGTSNPNLYWYRQAAGRGLQLLFYSVGIGQISSEVPQNLSASRPQDRQFILSSKKLLLSDSGFYLCAWSGGGYGYTFGSGTRLTVV.

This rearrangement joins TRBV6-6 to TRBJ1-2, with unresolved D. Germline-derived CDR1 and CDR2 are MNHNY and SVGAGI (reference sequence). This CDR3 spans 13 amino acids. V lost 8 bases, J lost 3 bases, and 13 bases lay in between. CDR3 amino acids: CASSDATYYGYTF. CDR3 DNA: TGTGCCAGCTCAGACGCGACCTACTATGGCTACACCTTC.

CDR3 nucleotide sequence: TGTGCCAGCAGTGAACGGGCCGGACAAGCGAACACTGAAGCTTTCTTT. Translated, it gives CASSERAGQANTEAFF. This chain links TRBV2 with TRBJ1-1; D is perhaps TRBD1 (5 bases). The CDR3 spans 16 residues. Trimming took off 2 bases at V and 1 base at J, with 14 bases between the two ends. Germline V gene sequence: CDR1 SNHLY, CDR2 FYNNEI.